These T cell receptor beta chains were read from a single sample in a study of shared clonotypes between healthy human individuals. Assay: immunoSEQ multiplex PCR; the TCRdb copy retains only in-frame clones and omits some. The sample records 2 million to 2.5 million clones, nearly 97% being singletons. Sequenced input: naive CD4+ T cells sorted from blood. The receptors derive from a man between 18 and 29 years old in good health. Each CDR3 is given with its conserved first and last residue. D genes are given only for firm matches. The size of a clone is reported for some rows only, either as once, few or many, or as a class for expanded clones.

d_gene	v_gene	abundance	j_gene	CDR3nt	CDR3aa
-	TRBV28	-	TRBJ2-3	TGTGCCAGCATATCCAGGAGACGCACAGATACGCAGTATTTT	CASISRRRTDTQYF
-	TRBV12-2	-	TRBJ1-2	TGTGCAAGTCTCATCTGGACGTCAATCTATGGCTACACCTTC	CASLIWTSIYGYTF
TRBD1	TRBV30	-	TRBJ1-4	TGTGCCTGGAGTGTCGGGAGGGGACAGAACGAAAAACTGTTTTTT	CAWSVGRGQNEKLFF
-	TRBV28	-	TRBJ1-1	TGTGCCAGCAGTTCTAGGGGGTCGCCGGGGCCCAAAGCTTTCTTT	CASSSRGSPGPKAFF
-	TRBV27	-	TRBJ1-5	TGTGCCAGCAGTTCAGTATATAGCAATCAGCCCCAGCATTTT	CASSSVYSNQPQHF
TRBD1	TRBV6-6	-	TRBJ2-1	TGTGCCAGCTTCGGGACAGGGATGGACAATGAGCAGTTCTTC	CASFGTGMDNEQFF
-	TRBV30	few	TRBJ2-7	TGTGCCTGGGGAGGTGACAGCTCCTACGAGCAGTACTTC	CAWGGDSSYEQYF
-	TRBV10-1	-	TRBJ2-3	TGCGCCAGCAAGGGAGAGGGCCCGGCCGATACGCAGTATTTT	CASKGEGPADTQYF
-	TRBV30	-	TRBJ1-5	TGTGCCTGGAGTGGCTCCCCGGTAGAGCCCCAGCATTTT	CAWSGSPVEPQHF
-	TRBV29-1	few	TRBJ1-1	TGCAGCGTTTCCAGGGGAACTGAAGCTTTCTTT	CSVSRGTEAFF
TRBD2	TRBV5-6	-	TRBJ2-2	TGTGCCAGCAGCTTGGGACTAGCGGGTCCGGGGGAGCTGTTTTTT	CASSLGLAGPGELFF
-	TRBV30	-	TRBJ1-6	TGTGCCTGGAAGACCTGGGAGGTCGATAATTCACCCCTCCACTTT	CAWKTWEVDNSPLHF
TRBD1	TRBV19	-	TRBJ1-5	TGTGCCAGTAGTATCCCCTGGAGGGGGCTATACAATCAGCCCCAGCATTTT	CASSIPWRGLYNQPQHF
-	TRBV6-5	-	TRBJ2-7	TGTGCCAGCACCGCGCCTTTAGGGAGACACGAGCAGTACTTC	CASTAPLGRHEQYF
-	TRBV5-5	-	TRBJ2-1	TGTGCCAGCAGCTTGGATCGGCTAGGGTCCTACAATGAGCAGTTCTTC	CASSLDRLGSYNEQFF
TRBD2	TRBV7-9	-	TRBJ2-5	TGTGCCAGCAGCTTTAGCGGGGCGGGGGAGACCCAGTACTTC	CASSFSGAGETQYF
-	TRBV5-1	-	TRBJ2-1	TGCGCCAGCAGTTACCGGGGGCTAACCTACAATGAGCAGTTCTTC	CASSYRGLTYNEQFF
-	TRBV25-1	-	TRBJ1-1	TGTGCCAGCTCTCAAATGGACAGTATGATGAACACTGAAGCTTTCTTT	CASSQMDSMMNTEAFF
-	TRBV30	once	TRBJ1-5	TGTGCCTGGAGGGCACCTGGTCAGCCCCAGCATTTT	CAWRAPGQPQHF
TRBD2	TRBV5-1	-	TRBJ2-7	TGCGCCAGCAGCGCGGGACTAGCCTACGAGCAGTACTTC	CASSAGLAYEQYF
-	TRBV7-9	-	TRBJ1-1	TGTGCCAGCAGCTTCCAGACGGGGGGACGAATACGGAACACTGAAGCTTTCTTT	CASSFQTGGRIRNTEAFF
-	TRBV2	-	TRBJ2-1	TGTGCCAGCAATAGAGACTACAATGAGCAGTTCTTC	CASNRDYNEQFF
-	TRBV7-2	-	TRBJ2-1	TGTGCCAGCAGCTTAGGCCCTAGCTCCTACAATGAGCAGTTCTTC	CASSLGPSSYNEQFF
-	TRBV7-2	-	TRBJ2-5	TGTGCCAGCAGCACTTCGGGGAGGGCAGGGGGCCGCCAAGAGACCCAGTACTTC	CASSTSGRAGGRQETQYF
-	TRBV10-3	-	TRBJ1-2	TGTGCCATCAGTGAGTCGGCAGGTGCAAACTATGGCTACACCTTC	CAISESAGANYGYTF
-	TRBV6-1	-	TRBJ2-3	TGTGCCAGCAGTGATAGGGATCTGCGGCAGACGTATACGCAGTATTTT	CASSDRDLRQTYTQYF
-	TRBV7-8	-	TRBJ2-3	TGTGCCAGCAGCTTACGACAATTCCCGGGCACAGATACGCAGTATTTT	CASSLRQFPGTDTQYF
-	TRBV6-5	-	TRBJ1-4	TGTGCCAGCAGTTACTCCCAGGGTGCTAATGAAAAACTGTTTTTT	CASSYSQGANEKLFF
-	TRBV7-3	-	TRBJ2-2	TGTGCCAGCAGCTCAAGCCGGGGGCGGGACACCGGGGAGCTGTTTTTT	CASSSSRGRDTGELFF
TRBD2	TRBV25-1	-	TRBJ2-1	TGTGCCAGCTGGGGGGAGGGGCCGTATGAGCAGTTCTTC	CASWGEGPYEQFF
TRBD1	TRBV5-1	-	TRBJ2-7	TGCGCCAGCAGCGTCCGCGAGGGACAGGGGTCAACCAACGAGCAGTACTTC	CASSVREGQGSTNEQYF
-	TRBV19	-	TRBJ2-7	TGTGCCAGTACCTCCACATGGGGGACCTACGAGCAGTACTTC	CASTSTWGTYEQYF
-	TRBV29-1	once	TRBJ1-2	TGCAGCGTTAACAGGGACTATGGCTACACCTTC	CSVNRDYGYTF
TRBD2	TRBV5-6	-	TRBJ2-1	TGTGCCAGCAGCTTGTACGGGGGGAACTCCTACAATGAGCAGTTCTTC	CASSLYGGNSYNEQFF
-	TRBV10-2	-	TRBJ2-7	TGCGCCAGCAGTTCTTTCCCTTGGAGGGGGGGGTCCTACGAGCAGTACTTC	CASSSFPWRGGSYEQYF
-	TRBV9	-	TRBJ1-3	TGTGCCAGCAGCGTAGTAGGCAGGTCGACTGGAAACACCATATATTTT	CASSVVGRSTGNTIYF
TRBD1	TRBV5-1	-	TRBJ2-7	TGCGCCAGCAGCTTACTAGGGACAGGGGGCTTAGACTACGAGCAGTACTTC	CASSLLGTGGLDYEQYF
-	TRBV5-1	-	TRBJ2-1	TGCGCCAGCAGCTTGGTAAGGGAAACCTACAATGAGCAGTTCTTC	CASSLVRETYNEQFF
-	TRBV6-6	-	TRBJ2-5	TGTGCCAGCAGTTACCTCACCACAGGGACCCAGTACTTC	CASSYLTTGTQYF
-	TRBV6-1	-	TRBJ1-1	TGTGCCAGCGGGGCCGCGATGAACACTGAAGCTTTCTTT	CASGAAMNTEAFF
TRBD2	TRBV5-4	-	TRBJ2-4	TGTGCCAGCAGCTTGACTAGCGGGGGGAGGAGCATTCAGTACTTC	CASSLTSGGRSIQYF
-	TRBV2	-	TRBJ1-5	TGTGCCAGCAGTGGACAGGTTGGGGATCAGCCCCAGCATTTT	CASSGQVGDQPQHF
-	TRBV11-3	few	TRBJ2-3	TGTGCCAGCAGTTCAACTGGGGACTATACGCAGTATTTT	CASSSTGDYTQYF